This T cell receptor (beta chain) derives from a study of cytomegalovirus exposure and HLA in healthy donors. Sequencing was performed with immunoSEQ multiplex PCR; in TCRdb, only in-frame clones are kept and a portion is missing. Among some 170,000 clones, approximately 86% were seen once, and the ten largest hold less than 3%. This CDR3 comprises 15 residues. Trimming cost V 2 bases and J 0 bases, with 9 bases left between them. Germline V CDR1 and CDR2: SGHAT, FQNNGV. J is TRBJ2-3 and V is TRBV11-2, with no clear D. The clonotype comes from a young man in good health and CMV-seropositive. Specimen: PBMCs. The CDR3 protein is CASSLNGGSTDTQYF. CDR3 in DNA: TGTGCCAGCAGCTTAAACGGCGGCAGCACAGATACGCAGTATTTT. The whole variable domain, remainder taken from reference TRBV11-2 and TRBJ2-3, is EAGVAQSPRYKIIEKRQSVAFWCNPISGHATLYWYQQILGQGPKLLIQFQNNGVVDDSQLPKDRFSAERLKGVDSTLKIQPAKLEDSAVYLCASSLNGGSTDTQYFGPGTRLTVL.